The next 12 T cell receptor beta chains were all read from a single sample in a study of T cell responses to AZD1222 COVID-19 vaccine. Repertoires were generated with immunoSEQ multiplex PCR, while TCRdb's copy carries only in-frame clones and drops some. Of 100,000 to 150,000 clones listed, about 92% are singletons. The sample here was peripheral blood, taken on day 0 of AZD1222 vaccination. The receptors were gathered from an adult in good health.

The chain employs TRBV19 and TRBJ1-4; possibly TRBD1 for D (5 bases). In germline, CDR1 is LNHDA, CDR2 SQIVND (reference sequence). Deletions cut 6 bases from V and 8 bases from J, with 22 bases between. This CDR3 spans 16 amino acids. For the CDR3, the DNA is TGTGCCAGTAGAGTGCAGGGCGGTAGAGGACGGGAAAAACTGTTTTTT. Protein: CASRVQGGRGREKLFF.

V gene TRBV6-1 combines with J gene TRBJ2-7, with D perhaps TRBD1 (5 bases). CDR3 length: 16 amino acids. Germline-derived CDR1 and CDR2 are MNHNS and SASEGT. The V gene lost 1 base and the J gene lost 3 bases, with 16 bases spanning the gap. The CDR3 here is CASSEGGRVWGYEQYF. DNA of the CDR3: TGTGCCAGCAGTGAAGGGGGCAGGGTATGGGGCTACGAGCAGTACTTC.

V gene TRBV19 combines with J gene TRBJ1-1, with D tentatively TRBD1 (6 bases). The CDR3 sequence is 14 residues long. Per the germline V gene, CDR1 is LNHDA and CDR2 is SQIVND (reference sequence). Trimming removed 4 bases at V and 0 bases at J, with 9 bases between. Written as DNA, the CDR3 is TGTGCCAGTAGTAGGACAGAGGTGAACACTGAAGCTTTCTTT. Translating it yields CASSRTEVNTEAFF.

V is TRBV28 and J is TRBJ2-1, with TRBD1 matching 11 bases. Trimming cost V 8 bases and J 9 bases; bases outside gene matches: 12. The CDR3 is 15 amino acids. From germline, CDR1 is MDHEN and CDR2 SYDVKM. This CDR3 reads CASLIRTGGFGEQFF. The CDR3 DNA is TGTGCCAGCTTGATAAGGACAGGGGGCTTTGGTGAGCAGTTCTTC. Using reference TRBV28 and TRBJ2-1 for the parts outside the CDR3, the full variable domain is DVKVTQSSRYLVKRTGEKVFLECVQDMDHENMFWYRQDPGLGLRLIYFSYDVKMKEKGDIPEGYSVSREKKERFSLILESASTNQTSMYLCASLIRTGGFGEQFFGPGTRLTVL.

V gene TRBV5-1 combines with J gene TRBJ2-7; D is uncertain. This CDR3 is 15 amino acids long. The V end lost 0 bases, the J end lost 0 bases, and 10 bases lay between the germline ends. Per germline, CDR1 SGHRS and CDR2 YFSETQ. In DNA, the CDR3 is TGCGCCAGCAGCTTGGACGGATCGAGCTCCTACGAGCAGTACTTC. Protein product: CASSLDGSSSYEQYF. The full variable domain, completed using reference TRBV5-1 and TRBJ2-7, is KAGVTQTPRYLIKTRGQQVTLSCSPISGHRSVSWYQQTPGQGLQFLFEYFSETQRNKGNFPGRFSGRQFSNSRSEMNVSTLELGDSALYLCASSLDGSSSYEQYFGPGTRLTVT.

The chain employs TRBV5-6 and TRBJ2-3; D is unresolved. Trimming took off 1 base at V and 8 bases at J, with 8 bases between the two ends. The length of the CDR3 is 12 residues. CDR1 is SGHDT and CDR2 is YYEEEE in the germline V gene. Written as DNA, the CDR3 is TGTGCCAGCAGCTTGACAGCTGGTACGCAGTATTTT. As protein: CASSLTAGTQYF.

The J gene is TRBJ2-7, the V gene TRBV9; a weak D match, TRBD1 (6 bases). V lost 4 bases, J lost 4 bases, and 21 bases lay in between. The germline CDR1 and CDR2 sequences are SGDLS and YYNGEE. This CDR3 has 16 residues. The CDR3 nucleotides read TGTGCCAGCAGCCCACGGCAGAACAGGGACATGTACGAGCAGTACTTC. The encoded protein is CASSPRQNRDMYEQYF.

The chain carries TRBV11-2 and TRBJ1-2; unclear D gene. This CDR3 is built from 15 residues. Germline V CDR1 and CDR2: SGHAT, FQNNGV. Trimming removed 0 bases from V and 1 base from J, with 9 bases in between. CDR3 nucleotides: TGTGCCAGCAGCTTAGATGGAGTGGATAACTATGGCTACACCTTC. Translated: CASSLDGVDNYGYTF.

V and J are TRBV27 and TRBJ2-5; 14 bases agree with TRBD2. The J segment lost 12 bases and the V segment lost 5 bases, leaving 8 bases of the junction unmatched. The germline gives CDR1 MNHEY, CDR2 SMNVEV (reference sequence). The CDR3 extends over 14 amino acids. The DNA for the CDR3 is TGTGCCAGCAGTCCCGGGACTAGCGGGGGCTTCGAGTACTTC. It yields the protein CASSPGTSGGFEYF.

The chain combines TRBV5-1 with TRBJ2-1, with D perhaps being TRBD1 or TRBD2 (5 bases each). This CDR3 region has 15 residues. Per the germline V gene, CDR1 is SGHRS and CDR2 is YFSETQ. Deletions cut 1 base from V and 8 bases from J, with 16 bases between. CDR3 region: CASSLNPGPGDEQFF. The CDR3 DNA reads as TGCGCCAGCAGCTTGAACCCGGGGCCAGGAGATGAGCAGTTCTTC.

V and J are TRBV2 and TRBJ2-3; TRBD2 aligns across 11 bases. V lost 6 bases and J lost 4; bases outside the gene matches: 3. The CDR3 has 14 residues. CDR1 SNHLY and CDR2 FYNNEI come from the germline V gene. This chain's CDR3 is CASRLAGAPDTQYF. The CDR3 DNA reads TGTGCCAGCAGACTAGCGGGAGCCCCAGATACGCAGTATTTT. Full variable domain (rest looked up from reference TRBV2 and TRBJ2-3): EPEVTQTPSHQVTQMGQEVILRCVPISNHLYFYWYRQILGQKVEFLVSFYNNEISEKSEIFDDQFSVERPDGSNFTLKIRSTKLEDSAMYFCASRLAGAPDTQYFGPGTRLTVL.

The J gene is TRBJ2-1, the V gene TRBV5-1; TRBD1 matches at 10 bases. Germline CDR1 SGHRS, CDR2 YFSETQ. This CDR3 comprises 14 residues. V gave up 2 bases and J gave up 11 bases; unmatched junction bases: 7. The CDR3 sequence: CASSLTGTGAQQFF. The CDR3 bases are TGCGCCAGCAGCTTAACCGGGACAGGGGCTCAGCAGTTCTTC.